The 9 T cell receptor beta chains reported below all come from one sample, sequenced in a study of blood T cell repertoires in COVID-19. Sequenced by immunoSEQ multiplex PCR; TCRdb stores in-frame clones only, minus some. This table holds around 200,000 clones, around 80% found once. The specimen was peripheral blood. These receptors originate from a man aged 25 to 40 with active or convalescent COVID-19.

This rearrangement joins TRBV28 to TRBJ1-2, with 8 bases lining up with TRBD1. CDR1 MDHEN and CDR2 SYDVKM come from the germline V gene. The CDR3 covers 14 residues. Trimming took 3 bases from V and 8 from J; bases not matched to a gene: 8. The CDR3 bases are TGTGCCAGCAGTTTCAGGGGGCGCGATTACGGCTACACCTTC. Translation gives CASSFRGRDYGYTF.

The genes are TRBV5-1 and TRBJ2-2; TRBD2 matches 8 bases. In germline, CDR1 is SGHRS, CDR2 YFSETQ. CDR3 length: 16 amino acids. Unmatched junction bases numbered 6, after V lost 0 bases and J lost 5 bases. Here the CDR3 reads CASSLGAGGGTGELFF. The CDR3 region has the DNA TGCGCCAGCAGCTTGGGCGCGGGAGGAGGGACCGGGGAGCTGTTTTTT.

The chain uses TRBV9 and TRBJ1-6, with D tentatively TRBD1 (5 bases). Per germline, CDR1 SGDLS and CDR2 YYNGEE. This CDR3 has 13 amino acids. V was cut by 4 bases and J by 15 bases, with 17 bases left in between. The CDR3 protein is CASSPYPDKDLHF. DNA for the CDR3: TGTGCCAGCAGCCCTTACCCGGACAAGGACCTCCACTTT.

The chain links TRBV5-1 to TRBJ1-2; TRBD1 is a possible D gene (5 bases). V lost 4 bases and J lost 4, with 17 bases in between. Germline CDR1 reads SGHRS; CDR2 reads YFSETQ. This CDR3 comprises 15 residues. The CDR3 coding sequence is TGCGCCAGCAGCGCCGCTCAGGGTTCCCTCTATGGCTACACCTTC. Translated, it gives CASSAAQGSLYGYTF.

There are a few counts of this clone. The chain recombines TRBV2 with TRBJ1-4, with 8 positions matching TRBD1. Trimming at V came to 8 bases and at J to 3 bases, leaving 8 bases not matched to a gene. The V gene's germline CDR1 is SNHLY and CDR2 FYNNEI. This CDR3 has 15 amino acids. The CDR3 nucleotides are TGTGCCAGCCTGGCAGGGGGCATTTCTAATGAAAAACTGTTTTTT. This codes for CASLAGGISNEKLFF.

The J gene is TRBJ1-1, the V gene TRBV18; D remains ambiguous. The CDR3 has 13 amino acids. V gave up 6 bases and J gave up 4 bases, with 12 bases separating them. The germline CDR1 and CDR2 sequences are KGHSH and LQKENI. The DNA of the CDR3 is TGTGCCAGCTCTATCGACATATTCACTGAAGCTTTCTTT. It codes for CASSIDIFTEAFF.

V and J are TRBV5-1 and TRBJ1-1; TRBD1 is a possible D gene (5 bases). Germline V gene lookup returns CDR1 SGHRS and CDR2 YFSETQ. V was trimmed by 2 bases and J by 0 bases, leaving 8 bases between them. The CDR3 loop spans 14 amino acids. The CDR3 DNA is TGCGCCAGCAGCTTAGACAGCCTGAACACTGAAGCTTTCTTT. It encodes CASSLDSLNTEAFF.

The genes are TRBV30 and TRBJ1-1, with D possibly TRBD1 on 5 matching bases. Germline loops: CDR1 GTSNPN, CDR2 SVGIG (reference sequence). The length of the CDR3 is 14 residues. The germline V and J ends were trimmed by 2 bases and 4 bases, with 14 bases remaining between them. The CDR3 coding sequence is TGTGCCTGGAGTATCAAGGGGTTGGGCACTGAAGCTTTCTTT. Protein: CAWSIKGLGTEAFF.

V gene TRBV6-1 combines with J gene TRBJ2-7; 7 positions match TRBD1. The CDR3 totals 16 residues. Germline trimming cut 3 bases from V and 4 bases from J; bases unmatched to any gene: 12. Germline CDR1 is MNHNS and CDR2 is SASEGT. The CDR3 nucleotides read TGTGCCAGCAGTGACCAAACTGGGGGACAGCAATACGAGCAGTACGTC. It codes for CASSDQTGGQQYEQYV.